These 25 T cell receptor beta chains share one sample of origin, sequenced in a study of blood T cell repertoires in COVID-19. This table comes from immunoSEQ multiplex PCR, and its TCRdb copy is limited to in-frame clones, with some not included. This table holds 95,000 to 120,000 clones, roughly 84% found once. The sequenced sample was peripheral blood. These TCRs come from a woman in her 70s who had recovered from COVID-19.

The chain carries TRBV2 and TRBJ2-1, with D maybe TRBD1 (6 bases). The CDR3 is 15 residues long. From germline, CDR1 is SNHLY and CDR2 FYNNEI. V gave up 3 bases and J gave up 2 bases, with 11 bases separating them. In DNA form, the CDR3 reads TGTGCCAGCAGTGATCTCCAGGGGCCCTACAATGAGCAGTTCTTC. Translated, it gives CASSDLQGPYNEQFF.

About this clone itself: One end of the junction is discordant with germline, which a read error may explain. V is TRBV4-3 and J is TRBJ2-7, with D possibly being TRBD1 (6 bases). The CDR3 length is 9 residues. Germline loops: CDR1 LGHNA, CDR2 YSLEER. As DNA, the CDR3 is TGCGCCAGCGACCGGGACACCAACTTC. Amino acids: CASDRDTNF.

This clone was seen a single time. The chain links TRBV6-5 to TRBJ2-2; possible D gene TRBD1, 5 bases. The CDR3 is 13 residues long. Germline loops: CDR1 MNHEY, CDR2 SVGAGI. The ends were cut back, 6 bases at V and 2 bases at J, with 7 bases in the middle. The CDR3 DNA reads as TGTGCCAGCAGGACAGTAAACACCGGGGAGCTGTTTTTT. The encoded protein is CASRTVNTGELFF.

V usage is TRBV7-2 and J usage is TRBJ1-5; TRBD1 agrees at 8 bases. Trimming at V came to 0 bases and at J to 6 bases, leaving 4 bases not matched to a gene. The CDR3 is made up of 15 amino acids. Germline V lookup: CDR1 SGHTA, CDR2 FQGNSA. CDR3 loop: CASSLAQGASQPQHF. CDR3 nucleotide sequence: TGTGCCAGCAGCTTAGCGCAGGGGGCCAGTCAGCCCCAGCATTTT.

J is TRBJ2-1 and V is TRBV6-5; D call uncertain. Trimming left V 3 bases short and J 8 bases short, with 11 bases between. CDR3 length equals 13 residues. Germline V gene data show CDR1 as MNHEY and CDR2 as SVGAGI. The CDR3 DNA is TGTGCCAGCAGTTATAGAGAGTACCATGAGCAGTTCTTC. Its translation is CASSYREYHEQFF.

The chain couples TRBV9 to TRBJ2-3; 11 nucleotides line up with TRBD2. The germline V gene has CDR1 SGDLS and CDR2 YYNGEE. After removal of 2 bases from V and 5 bases from J, the junction contained 7 bases not matched to a gene. The CDR3 loop spans 16 amino acids. CDR3 in DNA: TGTGCCAGCAGCGTCCAAACTAGCGGGGGAGGAGATACGCAGTATTTT. Its translation: CASSVQTSGGGDTQYF.

The chain couples TRBV7-9 to TRBJ2-7; no clear D gene. The V and J ends lost 0 bases and 1 base respectively, with 13 bases between them. Germline assignment: CDR1 SEHNR and CDR2 FQNEAQ (reference sequence). The CDR3 covers 16 residues. The CDR3 spells CASSLAIAQLSYEQYF. DNA of the CDR3: TGTGCCAGCAGCTTAGCGATCGCGCAATTATCCTACGAGCAGTACTTC.

The count of this clone is one. The chain has TRBV28 and TRBJ2-7, with 7 bases matching TRBD2. The CDR3 sequence is 14 residues long. CDR1 is MDHEN, CDR2 SYDVKM, per germline. The V and J ends lost 2 bases and 7 bases, in that order; junction bases with no gene match: 8. The CDR3: CASSLGLGPKEQYF. The DNA for the CDR3 is TGTGCCAGCAGTTTAGGACTAGGCCCTAAAGAGCAGTACTTC.

This CDR3 is CASSPGGRLLTGANVLTF. CDR3 nucleotides: TGTGCCAGTAGCCCGGGGGGACGATTATTGACTGGGGCCAACGTCCTGACTTTC. The V call is TRBV19, the J call TRBJ2-6; 7 bases fit TRBD2. Losses at the gene ends were 6 bases for V and 2 bases for J; bases not matched to a gene: 13. The CDR3 is 18 amino acids. Germline-derived CDR1 and CDR2 are LNHDA and SQIVND (reference sequence).

The chain has TRBV6-1 and TRBJ1-4, with a weak D call TRBD1 (5 bases). Between the trimmed V and J ends, which lost 7 bases and 5 bases, there was a span of 14 bases. The CDR3 is made up of 14 amino acids. CDR1 MNHNS and CDR2 SASEGT come from the germline V gene. CDR3 sequence reads: CASTLGGSNEKLFF. The CDR3 nucleotides are TGTGCCAGCACCCTGGGGGGGTCAAATGAAAAACTGTTTTTT.

The chain uses TRBV6-5 and TRBJ1-1; maybe TRBD1 (6 bases). The V end lost 6 bases, the J end lost 7 bases, and 18 bases lay between the germline ends. CDR3 length: 14 amino acids. The germline V gene encodes CDR1 MNHEY and CDR2 SVGAGI. In nucleotides, the CDR3 is TGTGCCAGCAGATATGTGGGGGCCACGGGTGAAGCTTTCTTT. This translates into CASRYVGATGEAFF.

The V and J genes are TRBV21-1 and TRBJ2-7; the table's D gene call, TRBD1, was not cross checked with the DNA. TRBV21-1 is termed a pseudogene. The CDR3 runs 12 residues. CDR3 DNA: TGTGCCAGCAGCAAGGCCAGCTACGAGCAGTACTTC. It yields the protein CASSKASYEQYF.

V gene TRBV9 combines with J gene TRBJ2-4; perhaps TRBD2 as D (5 bases). Germline V CDR1 and CDR2: SGDLS, YYNGEE. V was cut by 0 bases and J by 9 bases, with 13 bases left in between. The CDR3 extends over 14 amino acids. The CDR3 DNA sequence: TGTGCCAGCAGCGTAGAACCCCAGGAGGCCATTCAGTACTTC. Translated: CASSVEPQEAIQYF.

The CDR3 protein is CASSQSGGDTQYF. As DNA, the CDR3 is TGCGCCAGCAGTCAATCCGGGGGAGATACGCAGTATTTT. The chain joins TRBV23-1 to TRBJ2-3; the D gene is possibly TRBD2 (6 bases). TRBV23-1 is an open reading frame whose function is uncertain. This CDR3 region has 13 residues. V gave up 0 bases and J gave up 5 bases, with 6 bases separating them.

The chain links TRBV10-3 to TRBJ1-1; the D gene is possibly TRBD1 (5 bases). The V gene's germline CDR1 is ENHRY and CDR2 SYGVKD. With 5 bases removed from V and 6 bases from J, the gap between germline ends came to 13 bases. CDR3 length equals 13 residues. CDR3 residues: CAISPGGGAEAFF. CDR3 nucleotides: TGTGCCATCAGTCCCGGCGGGGGGGCTGAAGCTTTCTTT.

The chain joins TRBV30 to TRBJ1-1; possible D gene TRBD1, 6 bases. Germline V lookup: CDR1 GTSNPN, CDR2 SVGIG (reference sequence). V was trimmed by 0 bases and J by 3 bases, leaving 14 bases between them. CDR3 length: 15 residues. CDR3 loop: CAWSVWGGEDTEAFF. As DNA, the CDR3 is TGTGCCTGGAGTGTATGGGGGGGCGAAGACACTGAAGCTTTCTTT.

The chain uses TRBV18 and TRBJ2-6; 7 bases are shared with TRBD2. Trimming took 0 bases from V and 4 from J; bases not matched to a gene: 3. This CDR3 is built from 16 residues. Germline V gives CDR1 KGHSH, CDR2 LQKENI. CDR3: CASSPPGGTGANVLTF. The CDR3 nucleotides read TGTGCCAGCTCACCACCGGGGGGGACGGGGGCCAACGTCCTGACTTTC.

The chain links TRBV11-3 to TRBJ2-1; a weak D match, TRBD2 (5 bases). From germline, CDR1 is SGHNT and CDR2 YENEEA. The CDR3 runs to 13 residues. The V gene lost 5 bases and the J gene lost 5 bases, with 10 bases spanning the gap. The CDR3 region is CASSPGDNNEQFF. As DNA, the CDR3 is TGTGCCAGCAGCCCCGGGGATAACAATGAGCAGTTCTTC.

The J gene is TRBJ2-7, the V gene TRBV9; 11 bases are a match to TRBD2. J was trimmed by 7 bases and V by 4 bases; bases with no gene match: 10. This CDR3 has 15 residues. Germline CDR1 is SGDLS and CDR2 is YYNGEE. The CDR3 nucleotides are TGTGCCAGCAGCCCCCAGACTAGCGGGGAAAAGGAGCAGTACTTC. Its protein product is CASSPQTSGEKEQYF.

V and J are TRBV10-3 and TRBJ1-1; D might be TRBD1 (5 bases). Germline CDR1 and CDR2: ENHRY and SYGVKD. The V end was cut by 9 bases, the J end by 1 base, with 12 bases between. The CDR3 totals 13 residues. This CDR3 is CAMQGLPNTEAFF. CDR3 DNA: TGTGCCATGCAGGGCTTGCCGAACACTGAAGCTTTCTTT.

This chain connects TRBV4-3 to TRBJ1-4; D gene uncertain. The V end lost 4 bases, the J end lost 3 bases, and 15 bases lay between the germline ends. The CDR3 is made up of 16 amino acids. CDR1 and CDR2 (germline): LGHNA, YSLEER. The CDR3 region has the DNA TGCGCCAGCAGCCCCGCGGGAGACACCTCTAATGAAAAACTGTTTTTT. Its translation: CASSPAGDTSNEKLFF.

The chain joins TRBV11-3 to TRBJ2-3, with D uncertain. This CDR3 has 13 amino acids. The germline V and J ends were trimmed by 5 bases and 1 base, with 7 bases remaining between them. The germline V gene has CDR1 SGHNT and CDR2 YENEEA. The CDR3 nucleotides read TGTGCCAGCAGCCTACAGCGCACAGATACGCAGTATTTT. It yields the protein CASSLQRTDTQYF. Combining the CDR3 with reference TRBV11-3 and TRBJ2-3 gives the whole variable domain EAGVVQSPRYKIIEKKQPVAFWCNPISGHNTLYWYLQNLGQGPELLIRYENEEAVDDSQLPKDRFSAERLKGVDSTLKIQPAELGDSAVYLCASSLQRTDTQYFGPGTRLTVL.

The J gene is TRBJ2-3, the V gene TRBV5-1; 9 positions match TRBD2. Germline V gene sequence: CDR1 SGHRS, CDR2 YFSETQ. The CDR3 has 15 residues. V lost 2 bases, J lost 2 bases, and 3 bases stayed unmatched. The CDR3 loop is CASSLGLALTDTQYF. CDR3 nucleotide sequence: TGCGCCAGCAGCTTAGGACTAGCGCTCACAGATACGCAGTATTTT.

This sequence joins TRBV19 and TRBJ2-1; the match to TRBD2 covers 8 bases. Germline CDR1 LNHDA, CDR2 SQIVND (reference sequence). V was clipped by 1 base and J by 4 bases; unmatched bases: 6. The CDR3 length is 16 residues. The CDR3 here is CASSIGPAGEYNEQFF. The CDR3 DNA reads as TGTGCCAGTAGTATAGGACCAGCGGGGGAATACAATGAGCAGTTCTTC.

This rearrangement joins TRBV9 to TRBJ1-4, with TRBD1 matching 10 bases. Germline CDR1 SGDLS, CDR2 YYNGEE. The ends lost 4 bases at V and 8 bases at J; junction bases unmatched: 8. This CDR3 region has 15 residues. The CDR3 loop is CASSLLGTGEEKLFF. CDR3 nucleotide sequence: TGTGCCAGCAGCCTGCTGGGGACAGGGGAGGAAAAACTGTTTTTT.